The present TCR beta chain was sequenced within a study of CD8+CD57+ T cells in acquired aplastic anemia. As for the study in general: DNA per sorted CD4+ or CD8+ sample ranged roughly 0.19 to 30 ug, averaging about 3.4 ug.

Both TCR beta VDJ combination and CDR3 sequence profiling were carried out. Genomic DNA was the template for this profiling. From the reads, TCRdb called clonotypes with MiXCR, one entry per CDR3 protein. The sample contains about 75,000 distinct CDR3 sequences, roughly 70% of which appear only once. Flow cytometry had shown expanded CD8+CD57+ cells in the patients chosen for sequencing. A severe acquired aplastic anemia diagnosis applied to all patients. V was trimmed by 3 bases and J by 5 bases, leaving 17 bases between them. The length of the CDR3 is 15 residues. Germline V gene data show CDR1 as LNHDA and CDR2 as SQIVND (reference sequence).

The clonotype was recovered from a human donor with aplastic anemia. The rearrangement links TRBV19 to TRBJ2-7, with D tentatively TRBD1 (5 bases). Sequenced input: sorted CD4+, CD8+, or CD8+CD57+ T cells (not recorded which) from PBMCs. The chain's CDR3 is CASSIGRRVVDEQYF. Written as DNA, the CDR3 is TGTGCCAGTAGTATTGGGCGCAGGGTGGTTGACGAGCAGTACTTC.